This T cell receptor (beta chain) was documented in a study of blood T cell repertoires in COVID-19. Original analysis: Estimation of nucleated cell counts was performed using reference gene primer amplification. Assay used: immunoSEQ multiplex PCR; TCRdb lists only in-frame clones, some missing. V and J calls and clone size are as listed in that table; D and trimming were resolved from the DNA. Of roughly 69,000 clones listed, roughly 76% are singletons. As for this clone: Mismatch with germline at one junction end may stem from a read error.

This receptor was identified in a human donor in a cohort sampled during active COVID-19. Material: peripheral blood.

The chain's CDR3 is CAGRPGTGGADTQYF. The CDR3 DNA sequence: TGTGCCGGCAGACCCGGGACAGGAGGGGCCGATACGCAGTATTTT. The chain couples TRBV9 to TRBJ2-3; 8 positions match TRBD1. This CDR3 contains 15 residues. Germline CDR1 reads SGDLS; CDR2 reads YYNGEE.